This TCR beta chain came from a study of cytomegalovirus exposure and HLA in healthy donors. Study background: Researchers found that around 80% of 350 to 500 genotyped donors fell within the Caucasian-associated ancestry cluster.

Regarding the study as a whole: When analyzed later, a missense DCLRE1C variant was found to be linked to TCR beta V- and J-gene trimming. There were several of the most significant clusters that appeared linked to common viral pathogens in a later analysis.

About this clone itself: Antigen specificity is unknown.

The PCR ran on 60 Vbeta and 13 Jbeta primers. The protocol was immunoSEQ multiplex PCR, while the TCRdb copy is restricted to in-frame clones and leaves out a portion. The data show about 180,000 clones, 75% seen once. This TCR came from a female donor in good health and CMV-seronegative. The sequencing input was PBMCs.

CDR3 protein: CASSQAPDLTGTNTEAFF. In nucleotides, the CDR3 is TGCGCCAGCAGCCAAGCCCCCGACCTAACAGGTACGAACACTGAAGCTTTCTTT. This chain joins TRBV4-1 and TRBJ1-1; the D gene is possibly TRBD1 (5 bases). CDR3 length equals 18 residues. The V gene's germline CDR1 is MGHRA and CDR2 YSYEKL. Trimming stripped 1 base from V and 1 base from J, with 19 bases between.